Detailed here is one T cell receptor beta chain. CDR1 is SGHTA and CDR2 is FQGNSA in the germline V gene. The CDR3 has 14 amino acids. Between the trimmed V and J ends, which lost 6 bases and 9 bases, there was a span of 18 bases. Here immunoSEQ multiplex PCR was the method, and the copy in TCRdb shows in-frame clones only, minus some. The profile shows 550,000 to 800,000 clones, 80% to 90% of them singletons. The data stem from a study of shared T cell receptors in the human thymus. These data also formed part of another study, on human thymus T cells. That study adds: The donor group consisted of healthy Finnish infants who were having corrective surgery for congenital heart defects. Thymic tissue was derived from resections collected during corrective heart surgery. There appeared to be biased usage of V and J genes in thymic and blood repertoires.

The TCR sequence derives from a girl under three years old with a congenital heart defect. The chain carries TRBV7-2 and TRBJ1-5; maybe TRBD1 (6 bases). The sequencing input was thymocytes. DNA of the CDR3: TGTGCCAGCAGTCCTACAGGGAGAACACGGCCCCAGCATTTT. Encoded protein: CASSPTGRTRPQHF.